This T cell receptor beta chain was sequenced during a study of CD8 T cells in Susac syndrome. TCR beta was sequenced from blood CD8+ and CD4+ T cells. The CDR3 is 11 residues long. V lost 7 bases to trimming and J lost 8 bases, with 12 bases between them. Germline CDR1 SQVTM, CDR2 ANQGSEA. cDNA came from about 0.51 to 1 ug RNA primed by random hexamers. TCRdb recomputed calls from the immunoSEQ multiplex PCR reads with MiXCR, one row per CDR3 protein. The table lists about 130,000 distinct CDR3 sequences, 80% of them singletons, with 0.45% to 0.65% in the top ten. Material for sequencing was CD8+ T cells from PBMCs. The chain is built from TRBV29-1 and TRBJ2-1; D remains unclear. This receptor was taken from a human donor with multiple sclerosis. The CDR3, as DNA: TGCAGCGACCTTTCTGGCGATGAGCAGTTCTTC. Translation gives CSDLSGDEQFF.